This T cell receptor (beta chain) was captured in a study of Ad26.COV2.S vaccination and SARS-CoV-2 variants. Looking at the study overall: Participants got Ad26.COV2.S intramuscularly, once or twice 56 days apart. Study-wide results and caveats: Total T cell responses may have been underestimated by the TCR breadth and depth analyses.

Remarks on this clone: Its specificity is not known.

The table came from immunoSEQ multiplex PCR; TCRdb's copy has only in-frame clones and leaves some out. The profile covers fewer than 400,000 clones, with approximately 90% appearing a single time and roughly 3.5% taken by the ten largest. The treatment was: about 20 received Ad26.COV2.S at low or high dose, single or two shots; several received placebo; per-sample allocation not given. Sampling occurred on day 63 after the first vaccine or placebo injection. Vaccination employed an Ad26 vector expressing the Wuhan-strain SARS-CoV-2 spike. This receptor was obtained from a person between 18 and 65 years old who received the Ad26.COV2.S COVID-19 vaccine or a placebo. The sample consisted of peripheral blood, taken in a trial of Ad26.COV2.S vaccine versus placebo.

The CDR3 here is CASSASIMNTEAFF. As DNA, the CDR3 is TGTGCCAGCAGTGCCAGCATTATGAACACTGAAGCTTTCTTT. The chain links TRBV27 to TRBJ1-1; D remains unclear. The CDR3 is made up of 14 amino acids. Germline-derived CDR1 and CDR2 are MNHEY and SMNVEV (reference sequence). Between the trimmed V and J ends, which lost 5 bases and 0 bases, there was a span of 10 bases.